The clone carrying this TCR beta chain came up a few times. Antigen: not known. The ends were cut back, 6 bases at V and 2 bases at J, with 14 bases in the middle. The CDR3 length is 14 residues. One entry per CDR3 protein results from TCRdb running MiXCR on the 5' RACE reads. The data show approximately 12,000 distinct CDR3 sequences, 9% to 14% seen once. The data derive from a study of spatial heterogeneity in lung cancer. Study results and limitations: One measure, the expanded intratumoral alpha and beta TCR count, tracked tumor mutation counts.

Time point meaning: sample taken at primary tumor resection. The input material, whole RNA from tumor, nontumor lung or frozen PBMC, was sequenced unsorted. The sequencing used lung tumor tissue, collected at surgery. The receptor was derived from a female donor with early-stage non-small cell lung cancer. This chain links TRBV12-3 or TRBV12-4 with TRBJ2-7; maybe TRBD1 (5 bases). CDR3 amino acids: CASSISTVTYEQYF. DNA for the CDR3: TGTGCCAGCAGCATCTCGACAGTTACCTACGAGCAGTACTTC.